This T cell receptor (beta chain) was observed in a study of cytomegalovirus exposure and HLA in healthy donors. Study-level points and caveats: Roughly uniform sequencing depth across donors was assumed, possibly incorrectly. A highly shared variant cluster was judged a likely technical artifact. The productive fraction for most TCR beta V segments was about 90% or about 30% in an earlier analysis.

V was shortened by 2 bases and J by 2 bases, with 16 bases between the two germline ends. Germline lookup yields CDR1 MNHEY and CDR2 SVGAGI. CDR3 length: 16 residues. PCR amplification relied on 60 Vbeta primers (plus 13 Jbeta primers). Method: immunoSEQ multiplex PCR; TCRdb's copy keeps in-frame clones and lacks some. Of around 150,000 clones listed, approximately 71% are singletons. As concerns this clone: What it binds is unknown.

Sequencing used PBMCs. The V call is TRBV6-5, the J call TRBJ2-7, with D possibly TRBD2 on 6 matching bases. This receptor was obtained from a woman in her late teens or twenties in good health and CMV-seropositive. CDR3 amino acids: CASSYLGPRGTYEQYF. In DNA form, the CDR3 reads TGTGCCAGCAGTTACCTGGGGCCGCGGGGAACCTACGAGCAGTACTTC.